Detailed here is one TCR beta chain. Germline values: CDR1 SQVTM, CDR2 ANQGSEA. This CDR3 region has 13 residues. With 6 bases removed from V and 5 bases from J, the gap between germline ends came to 17 bases. TCR sequencing used cDNA made by reverse transcription of extracted RNA. Sequencing used immunoSEQ multiplex PCR; TCRdb keeps in-frame clones, though not all of them. The sample lists approximately 150,000 clones; around 62% were seen once. The sample belongs to a study of CD8+ T cells in alopecia areata. This clonotype originated in a human donor in good health. V and J are TRBV29-1 and TRBJ2-7; D is possibly TRBD1 (5 bases). Sequenced material: CD8+ T cells sorted from blood. The CDR3 DNA is TGCAGCGTGGCCCCTGACAGTACCGACGAGCAGTACTTC. Encoded protein: CSVAPDSTDEQYF.